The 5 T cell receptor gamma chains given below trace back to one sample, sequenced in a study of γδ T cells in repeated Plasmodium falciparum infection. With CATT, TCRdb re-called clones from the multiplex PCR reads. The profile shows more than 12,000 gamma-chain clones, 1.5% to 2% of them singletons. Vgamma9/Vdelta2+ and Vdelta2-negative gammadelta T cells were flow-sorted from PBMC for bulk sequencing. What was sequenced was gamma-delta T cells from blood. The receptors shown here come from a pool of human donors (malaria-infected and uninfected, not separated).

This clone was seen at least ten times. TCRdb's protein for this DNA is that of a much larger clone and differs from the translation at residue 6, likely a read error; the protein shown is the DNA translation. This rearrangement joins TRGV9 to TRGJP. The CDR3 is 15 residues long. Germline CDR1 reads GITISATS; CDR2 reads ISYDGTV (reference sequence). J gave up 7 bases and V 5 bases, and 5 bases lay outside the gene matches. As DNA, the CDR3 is TGTGCCTTGTGGGCGGCTGAGTTGGGCAAAAAAATCAAGGTATTT. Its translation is CALWAAELGKKIKVF.

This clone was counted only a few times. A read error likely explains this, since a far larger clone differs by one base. The CDR3 DNA is TGTGCCACCTGGGACAGGCACAAGAAGCTCTTT. Translation gives CATWDRHKKLF. The V gene call reads TRGV3; no J gene was called. CDR1 VTNTFY and CDR2 YDVSTARD come from the germline V gene (reference sequence). The CDR3 totals 11 residues.

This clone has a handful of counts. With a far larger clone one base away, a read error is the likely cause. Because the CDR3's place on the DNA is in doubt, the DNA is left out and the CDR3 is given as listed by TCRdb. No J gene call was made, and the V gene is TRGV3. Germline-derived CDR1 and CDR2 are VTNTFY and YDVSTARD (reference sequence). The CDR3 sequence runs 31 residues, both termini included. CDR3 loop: CATWDRIIIRNSLAVEQHLLSQVSIGRIQHF.

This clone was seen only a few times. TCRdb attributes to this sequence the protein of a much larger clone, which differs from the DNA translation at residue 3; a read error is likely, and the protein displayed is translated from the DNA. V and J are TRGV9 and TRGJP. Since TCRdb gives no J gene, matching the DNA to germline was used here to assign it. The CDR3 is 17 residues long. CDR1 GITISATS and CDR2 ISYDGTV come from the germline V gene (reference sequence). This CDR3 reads CASWEVLEELGKKIKVF. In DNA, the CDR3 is TGTGCCTCGTGGGAGGTGCTTGAAGAGTTGGGCAAAAAAATCAAGGTATTT.

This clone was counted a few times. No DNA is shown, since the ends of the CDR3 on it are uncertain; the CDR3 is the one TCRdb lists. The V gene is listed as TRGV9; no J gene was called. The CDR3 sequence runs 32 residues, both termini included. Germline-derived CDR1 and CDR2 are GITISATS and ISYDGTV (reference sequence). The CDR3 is CALGRLRIIIRNSLAVEQHWLSQVSIGRIQHF.